Below, one TCR beta chain is given with its context. Its matching antigen is unknown. The read terminates 3 residues before the CDR3 end, so the remaining end is supplied by the germline J gene. These data belong to a study of T cells in women clearing cervical HPV infection. For the study at large: With HLA typing for only a few women, HLA confounding remains possible. General study findings and limits: CIN3+ cases had significantly higher TCR repertoire richness than controls, but evenness did not differ. Controls had more TRBV6-7 (around 0.15%) than cases (approximately 0.11%).

TCRdb keeps only in-frame clones here, not all; method: immunoSEQ multiplex PCR. Its table records 25,000 to 35,000 clones. MY09/MY11 PCR detected cervical HPV DNA; dot-blot assigned genotypes. This CDR3 has 16 residues. CDR1 is DFQATT and CDR2 is SNEGSKA in the germline V gene (reference sequence). The V segment lost 6 bases and the J segment 4 bases; nucleotides outside the gene matches: 14. This sequence joins TRBV20-1 and TRBJ2-1; TRBD2 matches at 8 bases. Source material: blood buffy coat. This receptor was obtained from a woman aged 18 to 75 with a cervical HPV16 infection that either progressed to CIN3+ or cleared (not recorded which). The CDR3 bases that were read are TGCAGTGCCCCAACCCTAAGCGGGAGAGGATACAATGAG. The encoded protein is CSAPTLSGRGYNE. The CDR3 in full is CSAPTLSGRGYNEQFF.